The 30 T cell receptor beta chains in this list originate from one sample, sequenced in a study of blood T cell repertoires in COVID-19. Sequencing was performed with immunoSEQ multiplex PCR; in TCRdb, only in-frame clones are kept and a portion is missing. The sample lists approximately 96,000 clones, roughly 80% occurring once. Sequenced sample: peripheral blood. All receptors come from an elderly woman with acute or convalescent COVID-19.

V gene TRBV27 combines with J gene TRBJ2-7, with D perhaps matching TRBD1 (5 bases). This CDR3 spans 14 amino acids. V was pared by 2 bases and J by 6 bases, with 14 bases between. From germline, CDR1 is MNHEY and CDR2 SMNVEV (reference sequence). The CDR3 DNA follows: TGTGCCAGCAGTTTACGCGGCAGGGTAAGCGAGCAGTACTTC. This gives the protein CASSLRGRVSEQYF.

A single count supports this clone. This rearrangement joins TRBV18 to TRBJ1-4; weak D call: TRBD1 (6 bases). The CDR3 length is 15 residues. Trimming took 3 bases from V and 0 from J, leaving 8 bases between them. In germline, CDR1 is KGHSH, CDR2 LQKENI. CDR3 sequence reads: CASSPTGATNEKLFF. In DNA, the CDR3 is TGTGCCAGCTCACCGACAGGTGCAACTAATGAAAAACTGTTTTTT.

The genes are TRBV6-2 or TRBV6-3 and TRBJ2-3, with TRBD1 identical over 9 bases. Unmatched junction bases numbered 7, after V lost 6 bases and J lost 3 bases. CDR3 size: 15 residues. Germline V gene sequence: CDR1 MNHEY, CDR2 SVGEGT. CDR3 nucleotide sequence: TGTGCCAGCAGCCCCCAAGGGACAGGGACAGATACGCAGTATTTT. Protein sequence: CASSPQGTGTDTQYF.

The rearrangement joins TRBV28 to TRBJ1-4, with D possibly being TRBD1 (6 bases). The CDR3 spans 17 residues. Germline V gene lookup returns CDR1 MDHEN and CDR2 SYDVKM. The V gene lost 4 bases and the J gene lost 8 bases, with 23 bases spanning the gap. The CDR3 region has the DNA TGTGCCAGCAGTTCCCCCCCGCAGGGGAGGGGAGCCGAAAAACTGTTTTTT. It yields the protein CASSSPPQGRGAEKLFF.

J is TRBJ2-5 and V is TRBV4-1, with a tentative D call TRBD1 (6 bases). This CDR3 region has 15 residues. Germline V lookup: CDR1 MGHRA, CDR2 YSYEKL. V was clipped by 6 bases and J by 1 base, with 15 bases between them. The CDR3 region has the DNA TGCGCCAGCAGTCGACAGGCGGCGATCCAAGAGACCCAGTACTTC. Its translation: CASSRQAAIQETQYF.

This clone was found a few times. The sample contains more than one DNA sequence encoding this CDR3. This rearrangement joins TRBV5-8 to TRBJ1-6; TRBD1 matches at 7 bases. CDR1 is SGHTS, CDR2 YDEGEE, per germline. This CDR3 comprises 14 residues. With V trimmed by 0 bases and J by 6 bases, 0 bases remained unmatched. CDR3 protein: CASSLGQGNSPLHF. The CDR3 bases are TGTGCCAGCAGCTTGGGACAGGGTAATTCACCCCTCCACTTT.

The chain carries TRBV5-1 and TRBJ1-1, with D perhaps TRBD1 (5 bases). With 0 bases removed from V and 2 bases from J, the gap between germline ends came to 8 bases. The CDR3 extends over 14 amino acids. CDR1 and CDR2 from the germline V gene are SGHRS and YFSETQ. The CDR3 loop reads CASSLGRANTEAFF. For the CDR3, the DNA is TGCGCCAGCAGCTTGGGCAGGGCTAACACTGAAGCTTTCTTT.

The chain uses TRBV6-2 or TRBV6-3 and TRBJ1-6, with 8 bases matching TRBD1. Germline-derived CDR1 and CDR2 are MNHEY and SVGEGT. This CDR3 has 16 amino acids. J gave up 9 bases and V 0 bases, and 7 bases lay outside the gene matches. The CDR3 is CASSYSGTGLGSPLHF. The CDR3 DNA reads as TGTGCCAGCAGTTACTCGGGGACAGGTCTTGGTTCACCCCTCCACTTT.

The chain is built from TRBV4-3 and TRBJ2-2, with D possibly being TRBD1 (6 bases). The CDR3 consists of 15 residues. Germline V gives CDR1 LGHNA, CDR2 YSLEER. V was trimmed by 3 bases and J by 1 base, leaving 9 bases between them. The CDR3 loop is CASSHLDRNTGELFF. In DNA form, the CDR3 reads TGCGCCAGCAGCCACCTGGACAGGAACACCGGGGAGCTGTTTTTT.

This sequence joins TRBV7-9 and TRBJ2-3, with 7 bases lining up with TRBD1. V shed 3 bases and J 6 bases; nucleotides not matched to a gene: 9. Per the germline V gene, CDR1 is SEHNR and CDR2 is FQNEAQ (reference sequence). This CDR3 has 15 amino acids. As DNA, the CDR3 is TGTGCCAGCAGCTTCGGACAGGCCAATGGGGATACGCAGTATTTT. Protein sequence: CASSFGQANGDTQYF.

The V gene is TRBV11-2, the J gene TRBJ1-2, with no clear D. V lost 2 bases and J lost 0, with 10 bases in between. Germline V gene sequence: CDR1 SGHAT, CDR2 FQNNGV. The CDR3 is 15 amino acids. CDR3 nucleotides: TGTGCCAGCAGCTTACTTCCAGACACTAACTATGGCTACACCTTC. Encoded protein: CASSLLPDTNYGYTF.

The V gene is TRBV5-1, the J gene TRBJ2-3, with TRBD1 identical over 7 bases. Germline loops: CDR1 SGHRS, CDR2 YFSETQ. This CDR3 contains 15 residues. Trimming removed 0 bases from V and 2 bases from J; junction bases left unmatched: 3. The CDR3: CASSLGQGATDTQYF. The DNA for the CDR3 is TGCGCCAGCAGCTTGGGACAGGGCGCCACAGATACGCAGTATTTT.

The chain combines TRBV2 with TRBJ1-5, with a tentative D call TRBD1 (6 bases). Germline V gene sequence: CDR1 SNHLY, CDR2 FYNNEI. The V end lost 1 base, the J end lost 3 bases, and 13 bases lay between the germline ends. CDR3 length: 16 residues. The CDR3 here is CASSEGQARANQPQHF. The CDR3 DNA sequence: TGTGCCAGCAGTGAAGGACAGGCCAGGGCCAATCAGCCCCAGCATTTT.

This chain joins TRBV5-1 and TRBJ1-3; 7 bases are a match to TRBD1. CDR3 length: 13 residues. Germline CDR1 SGHRS, CDR2 YFSETQ. Germline trimming cut 4 bases from V and 4 bases from J; bases unmatched to any gene: 2. The CDR3 loop reads CASSRTGGNTIYF. CDR3 bases: TGCGCCAGCAGCCGGACAGGAGGAAACACCATATATTTT.

The V gene is TRBV6-5, the J gene TRBJ1-5; maybe TRBD1 (5 bases). The CDR3 covers 13 residues. CDR1 MNHEY and CDR2 SVGAGI come from the germline V gene. Trimming removed 6 bases from V and 7 bases from J, with 13 bases in between. The CDR3 sequence is CASSQGYRQPQHF. The DNA of the CDR3 is TGTGCCAGCAGCCAGGGTTATAGGCAGCCCCAGCATTTT.

This chain uses TRBV6-1 with TRBJ2-7, with D perhaps TRBD1 (6 bases). Germline V CDR1 and CDR2: MNHNS, SASEGT. Trimming took 3 bases from V and 3 from J, leaving 12 bases between them. The CDR3 covers 14 residues. The CDR3 loop is CASSESDRVYEQYF. CDR3 bases: TGTGCCAGCAGTGAGTCGGACAGAGTCTACGAGCAGTACTTC.

This clone was recorded at least ten times. The chain combines TRBV10-3 with TRBJ2-7; 13 nucleotides match TRBD2. This CDR3 contains 16 residues. Germline V gives CDR1 ENHRY, CDR2 SYGVKD. J gave up 4 bases and V 4 bases, and 7 bases lay outside the gene matches. CDR3 loop: CAISGGLAGAKYEQYF. For the CDR3, the DNA is TGTGCCATCAGTGGCGGACTAGCGGGGGCCAAATACGAGCAGTACTTC.

The chain carries TRBV20-1 and TRBJ2-1; D is undetermined. V was trimmed by 3 bases and J by 7 bases, leaving 7 bases between them. Germline V gene data show CDR1 as DFQATT and CDR2 as SNEGSKA (reference sequence). CDR3 length: 11 amino acids. This chain's CDR3 is CSASSFNEQFF. For the CDR3, the DNA is TGCAGTGCTAGCTCGTTTAATGAGCAGTTCTTC.

The chain joins TRBV7-6 to TRBJ2-5; D ambiguous. V was shortened by 1 base and J by 5 bases, with 5 bases between the two germline ends. CDR3 length equals 12 residues. Per the germline V gene, CDR1 is SGHVS and CDR2 is FNYEAQ. The chain's CDR3 is CASSLDEETQYF. The CDR3 coding sequence is TGTGCCAGCAGCTTAGACGAGGAGACCCAGTACTTC.

The chain combines TRBV4-1 with TRBJ1-5; perhaps TRBD1 as D (5 bases). The CDR3 sequence is 16 residues long. CDR1 and CDR2 from the germline V gene are MGHRA and YSYEKL. The germline V and J ends were trimmed by 4 bases and 2 bases, with 15 bases remaining between them. The CDR3 here is CASSPRDLVGNQPQHF. CDR3 DNA sequence: TGCGCCAGCAGCCCCAGGGACTTGGTGGGCAATCAGCCCCAGCATTTT.

The V and J genes are TRBV6-2 or TRBV6-3 and TRBJ2-3; 7 nucleotides align to TRBD2. The CDR3 length is 17 residues. The germline V gene encodes CDR1 MNHEY and CDR2 SVGEGT. V lost 0 bases and J lost 2; bases outside the gene matches: 8. The CDR3 protein is CASSYSGRGITTDTQYF. Written as DNA, the CDR3 is TGTGCCAGCAGTTACTCGGGGCGGGGGATTACCACAGATACGCAGTATTTT.

The chain links TRBV6-5 to TRBJ1-6; D may be TRBD1 (6 bases). V gave up 5 bases and J gave up 10 bases, with 18 bases separating them. CDR1 and CDR2 (germline): MNHEY, SVGAGI. This CDR3 is built from 15 residues. DNA of the CDR3: TGTGCCAGCAGTACCGGAATCGGACAGCAATCACCCCTCCACTTT. It translates to CASSTGIGQQSPLHF.

V is TRBV5-4 and J is TRBJ2-7; 9 nucleotides match TRBD2. V lost 2 bases, J lost 2 bases, and 11 bases stayed unmatched. Germline lookup yields CDR1 SGHNT and CDR2 YYREEE (reference sequence). CDR3 length equals 17 residues. DNA for the CDR3: TGTGCCAGCAGCTTCCTCCGGGTGGCGGGGGGGCCCTACGAGCAGTACGTC. Translation: CASSFLRVAGGPYEQYV.

The V gene is TRBV28, the J gene TRBJ2-1, with 9 nucleotides matching TRBD2. The CDR3 is made up of 15 amino acids. The trim removed 11 bases at V and 6 bases at J, leaving 14 bases unmatched. Germline assignment: CDR1 MDHEN and CDR2 SYDVKM. The CDR3 sequence: CARGFRGGAGNEQFF. CDR3 DNA sequence: TGTGCCCGCGGGTTTCGCGGGGGGGCGGGCAATGAGCAGTTCTTC.

The rearrangement links TRBV19 to TRBJ1-1, with 7 bases identical to TRBD1. The CDR3 spans 11 residues. The ends lost 5 bases at V and 8 bases at J; junction bases unmatched: 2. Germline V gene data show CDR1 as LNHDA and CDR2 as SQIVND (reference sequence). DNA for the CDR3: TGTGCCAGTAGTTTACAGGGGGAAGCTTTCTTT. Translation gives CASSLQGEAFF.

This clone has a count of ten or more. The chain links TRBV6-5 to TRBJ2-7, with 7 bases lining up with TRBD1. This CDR3 contains 15 residues. The germline CDR1 and CDR2 sequences are MNHEY and SVGAGI. V gave up 6 bases and J gave up 4 bases; unmatched junction bases: 12. The CDR3 nucleotides are TGTGCCAGCAGGGTGGGGAGACAGGGATCGTACGAGCAGTACGTC. Protein: CASRVGRQGSYEQYV.

This chain links TRBV28 with TRBJ1-6, with D possibly matching TRBD1 (6 bases). Germline V gene sequence: CDR1 MDHEN, CDR2 SYDVKM. Trimming shortened V by 8 bases and J by 0 bases, and 17 bases separated the two germline ends. The CDR3 runs 17 residues. The CDR3 sequence is CASLPMGASSYNSPLHF. As DNA, the CDR3 is TGTGCCAGCCTCCCGATGGGGGCGAGCTCCTATAATTCACCCCTCCACTTT.

This clone was detected only a few times. The genes are TRBV5-6 and TRBJ1-2; D is uncertain. The CDR3 sequence is 13 residues long. CDR1 and CDR2 from the germline V gene are SGHDT and YYEEEE. V was pared by 0 bases and J by 5 bases, with 8 bases between. This CDR3 is CASSLDGRYGYTF. CDR3 coding DNA: TGTGCCAGCAGCTTGGACGGGAGGTATGGCTACACCTTC.

The rearrangement joins TRBV28 to TRBJ1-2; no reliable D call. Per the germline V gene, CDR1 is MDHEN and CDR2 is SYDVKM. This CDR3 is built from 12 residues. The V end was cut by 6 bases, the J end by 8 bases, with 13 bases between. CDR3 loop: CASRTPGGGYTF. The CDR3 DNA reads as TGTGCCAGCAGAACCCCGGGAGGAGGCTACACCTTC.

This clone was recorded at least ten times. The genes are TRBV12-3 or TRBV12-4 and TRBJ1-1; D not certain. V shed 6 bases and J shed 1 base, with 6 bases lying between them. The CDR3 has 12 amino acids. The CDR3 DNA reads as TGTGCCAGCAGGTCCAGGAACACTGAAGCTTTCTTT. It codes for CASRSRNTEAFF.